Described below is a single T cell receptor (beta chain) sequence and its context. Its antigen is as yet unknown. The data originate from a study of T cell repertoires in aging, cancer and after chemotherapy. As for the study in general: Glioblastoma patients receiving temozolomide-based therapy gave paired samples before and after chemotherapy. The whole study produced a dataset of some 10 million TCR reads. Findings and limits, study-wide: Immunological memory after chemotherapy cannot be judged from the repertoire data. In cancer patients, declining TCR diversity with age involved lost richness and lost evenness.

Multiplex touch-down PCR with TRB-A/B primers amplified rearranged V-D-J TRB sequences. TCRdb analysed the multiplex PCR reads with MiXCR anew, one entry per CDR3 protein. This table has roughly 7,800 distinct CDR3 sequences, less than 70% appearing once. TCR beta rearrangements were amplified from peripheral blood genomic DNA. Germline values: CDR1 MNHEY, CDR2 SMNVEV (reference sequence). V was pared by 4 bases and J by 2 bases, with 11 bases between. CDR3 length equals 14 residues. Sequencing was carried out using blood. The rearrangement links TRBV27 to TRBJ2-5; weak D call: TRBD1 (6 bases). This TCR derives from a human donor with a solid tumor. The CDR3 sequence: CASSSGHRQETQYF. CDR3 bases: TGTGCCAGCAGTTCGGGACACAGACAAGAGACCCAGTACTTC.